Following are 27 T cell receptor beta chains from one sample sequenced in a study of graft-versus-host responses after intestinal transplantation. Only in-frame clones appear in the TCRdb table, and some are missing; sequencing was by immunoSEQ multiplex PCR. The table shows about 130,000 clones, with around 90% occurring only once. These TCRs are of unknown antigen specificity. The material sequenced was unstimulated CD4+ T cells sorted from spleen or lymph node cells, taken before intestinal transplant. The receptor set was obtained from a human donor who received an intestinal transplant.

The chain is built from TRBV9 and TRBJ1-1; TRBD1 might be the D (5 bases). Trimming stripped 0 bases from V and 3 bases from J, with 15 bases between. There are 16 residues in the CDR3. CDR1 SGDLS and CDR2 YYNGEE come from the germline V gene. The CDR3 is CASSVGCRVDDTEAFF. Written as DNA, the CDR3 is TGTGCCAGCAGCGTAGGGTGCAGGGTTGACGACACTGAAGCTTTCTTT.

Here the CDR3 reads CSVEDLAGFEQYF. The CDR3 bases are TGCAGCGTTGAAGACCTCGCCGGGTTCGAGCAGTACTTC. The V and J genes are TRBV29-1 and TRBJ2-7; unclear D gene. V was pared by 0 bases and J by 6 bases, with 12 bases between. From germline, CDR1 is SQVTM and CDR2 ANQGSEA. The CDR3 runs to 13 residues.

The rearrangement uses TRBV19 and TRBJ2-3; a weak D match, TRBD1 (6 bases). This CDR3 is 13 amino acids long. Germline V gene sequence: CDR1 LNHDA, CDR2 SQIVND (reference sequence). V was trimmed by 7 bases and J by 2 bases, leaving 10 bases between them. CDR3 sequence (DNA): TGTGCCAGTAATCAGGGGAACACAGATACGCAGTATTTT. This translates into CASNQGNTDTQYF.

The J gene is TRBJ2-5, the V gene TRBV5-6; D may be TRBD2 (7 bases). The ends were cut back, 2 bases at V and 14 bases at J, with 13 bases in the middle. The germline V gene encodes CDR1 SGHDT and CDR2 YYEEEE. The CDR3 is 11 residues long. The CDR3 region has the DNA TGTGCCAGCAGCTTCCGGGGGGCCCGATACTTC. Its protein product is CASSFRGARYF.

The genes are TRBV5-6 and TRBJ2-1; tentatively, D is TRBD1 or TRBD2 (5 bases each). The germline gives CDR1 SGHDT, CDR2 YYEEEE. V dropped 4 bases and J dropped 6 bases, with 20 bases sitting between them. This CDR3 is built from 16 residues. The CDR3 loop is CASSPAPGRDRNEQFF. Written as DNA, the CDR3 is TGTGCCAGCAGCCCGGCCCCAGGCCGGGACCGCAATGAGCAGTTCTTC.

The V call is TRBV5-1, the J call TRBJ2-2; D gene unclear. Germline V gene lookup returns CDR1 SGHRS and CDR2 YFSETQ. The CDR3 extends over 17 amino acids. The germline V and J ends were trimmed by 0 bases and 8 bases, with 20 bases remaining between them. This CDR3 reads CASSLGRRPRDGGELFF. Written as DNA, the CDR3 is TGCGCCAGCAGCTTGGGCCGGAGACCCCGAGATGGAGGGGAGCTGTTTTTT.

J is TRBJ2-1 and V is TRBV5-1; possible D gene TRBD2, 5 bases. This CDR3 is 13 amino acids long. Germline V gene lookup returns CDR1 SGHRS and CDR2 YFSETQ. Trimming left V 2 bases short and J 9 bases short, with 12 bases between. CDR3 nucleotide sequence: TGCGCCAGCAGCTTTGGGAGCCTCCGTGAGCAGTTCTTC. Translated, it gives CASSFGSLREQFF.

The chain has TRBV27 and TRBJ1-6; D not resolved. CDR1 is MNHEY and CDR2 is SMNVEV in the germline V gene (reference sequence). Trimming removed 2 bases at V and 10 bases at J, with 12 bases between. This CDR3 spans 14 amino acids. Here the CDR3 reads CASSLVGKESPLHF. CDR3 nucleotides: TGTGCCAGCAGTTTAGTGGGGAAGGAGTCACCCCTCCACTTT.

The chain employs TRBV18 and TRBJ1-2; D is uncertain. Germline loops: CDR1 KGHSH, CDR2 LQKENI. The CDR3 loop spans 16 amino acids. V lost 0 bases to trimming and J lost 5 bases, with 16 bases between them. The CDR3 sequence: CASSPPARAGDYGYTF. As DNA, the CDR3 is TGTGCCAGCTCACCACCTGCTCGCGCCGGGGATTATGGCTACACCTTC.

The V call is TRBV5-6, the J call TRBJ2-2, with 15 nucleotides matching TRBD2. This CDR3 region has 19 residues. Per germline, CDR1 SGHDT and CDR2 YYEEEE. V lost 4 bases, J lost 6 bases, and 13 bases stayed unmatched. CDR3 in amino acids: CASSTWTSGGVGVAGELFF. CDR3 bases: TGTGCCAGCAGCACCTGGACTAGCGGGGGGGTCGGTGTGGCCGGGGAGCTGTTTTTT. The full variable domain, rest sourced from reference TRBV5-6 and TRBJ2-2, is DAGVTQSPTHLIKTRGQQVTLRCSPKSGHDTVSWYQQALGQGPQFIFQYYEEEERQRGNFPDRFSGHQFPNYSSELNVNALLLGDSALYLCASSTWTSGGVGVAGELFFGEGSRLTVL.

The rearrangement joins TRBV7-6 to TRBJ2-1; D possibly uses TRBD1 or TRBD2 (6 bases each). This CDR3 is 19 amino acids long. The V gene's germline CDR1 is SGHVS and CDR2 FNYEAQ. The V gene lost 1 base and the J gene lost 0 bases, with 19 bases spanning the gap. In nucleotides, the CDR3 is TGTGCCAGCAGCTTAGGAATGGTGGGGGGCCTAAGCTCCTACAATGAGCAGTTCTTC. Translated, it gives CASSLGMVGGLSSYNEQFF.

V usage is TRBV7-9 and J usage is TRBJ1-2; D may be TRBD1 (6 bases). The length of the CDR3 is 13 residues. Deletions cut 5 bases from V and 8 bases from J, with 15 bases between. From germline, CDR1 is SEHNR and CDR2 FQNEAQ (reference sequence). This CDR3 reads CASSAQGTDGYTF. The CDR3 DNA sequence: TGTGCCAGCAGCGCACAGGGTACCGACGGCTACACCTTC.

The chain is built from TRBV7-8 and TRBJ1-4; D uncertain. Germline V gives CDR1 SGHVS, CDR2 FQNEAQ. The CDR3 totals 15 residues. Trimming took off 2 bases at V and 7 bases at J, with 14 bases between the two ends. DNA of the CDR3: TGTGCCAGCAGCTTAAAGACTGGAAGGACTGAAAAACTGTTTTTT. It codes for CASSLKTGRTEKLFF.

V is TRBV2 and J is TRBJ2-1, with D possibly being TRBD2 (6 bases). This CDR3 contains 12 residues. CDR1 and CDR2 from the germline V gene are SNHLY and FYNNEI. The V gene lost 5 bases and the J gene lost 8 bases, with 10 bases spanning the gap. DNA for the CDR3: TGTGCCAGCAGTCCACTAGCCTATGAGCAGTTCTTC. This translates into CASSPLAYEQFF.

The chain employs TRBV10-3 and TRBJ2-3; 9 nucleotides line up with TRBD1. The CDR3 has 14 residues. V lost 7 bases to trimming and J lost 3 bases; unmatched junction nucleotides: 5. Germline CDR1 ENHRY, CDR2 SYGVKD. CDR3 in amino acids: CAITRDRVTDTQYF. In nucleotides, the CDR3 is TGTGCCATCACTAGGGACAGGGTGACAGATACGCAGTATTTT.

V usage is TRBV2 and J usage is TRBJ2-5; TRBD1 is a possible D gene (5 bases). The CDR3 sequence is 16 residues long. Looked up from germline, CDR1 is SNHLY and CDR2 is FYNNEI. V shed 2 bases and J shed 5 bases, with 18 bases lying between them. The CDR3 DNA reads TGTGCCAGCAGTGAACGGCAGGGAAGGGCGTTGGAGACCCAGTACTTC. Residues: CASSERQGRALETQYF.

The J gene is TRBJ1-2, the V gene TRBV5-5; maybe TRBD1 (5 bases). The CDR3 sequence is 13 residues long. Germline values: CDR1 SGHKS, CDR2 YYEKEE (reference sequence). Trimming removed 3 bases at V and 4 bases at J, with 10 bases between. The CDR3 here is CASSWDFSYGYTF. CDR3 coding DNA: TGTGCCAGCAGCTGGGACTTCAGCTATGGCTACACCTTC.

The V and J genes are TRBV5-5 and TRBJ2-7; a weak D match, TRBD2 (5 bases). CDR1 and CDR2 from the germline V gene are SGHKS and YYEKEE (reference sequence). V dropped 0 bases and J dropped 0 bases, with 13 bases sitting between them. This CDR3 spans 16 amino acids. The CDR3 is CASSLGGPYRSYEQYF. The CDR3 nucleotides read TGTGCCAGCAGCTTGGGCGGGCCATACCGCTCCTACGAGCAGTACTTC.

V gene TRBV4-1 combines with J gene TRBJ2-5, with TRBD2 matching over 13 bases. This CDR3 is built from 17 residues. Trimming took 4 bases from V and 4 from J; bases not matched to a gene: 9. The germline V gene has CDR1 MGHRA and CDR2 YSYEKL. This chain's CDR3 is CASSPGTSGAMRETQYF. The DNA for the CDR3 is TGCGCCAGCAGCCCCGGGACTAGCGGGGCCATGAGAGAGACCCAGTACTTC.

The chain has TRBV5-4 and TRBJ2-5; D tentatively fits TRBD1 or TRBD2 (5 bases each). The germline V gene encodes CDR1 SGHNT and CDR2 YYREEE (reference sequence). This CDR3 is built from 17 residues. With 3 bases removed from V and 1 base from J, the gap between germline ends came to 19 bases. The CDR3 sequence is CASSSGRVGTFQETQYF. The CDR3 DNA reads TGTGCCAGCAGCTCGGGGCGTGTGGGGACCTTCCAAGAGACCCAGTACTTC. The whole variable domain, remainder taken from reference TRBV5-4 and TRBJ2-5, is ETGVTQSPTHLIKTRGQQVTLRCSSQSGHNTVSWYQQALGQGPQFIFQYYREEENGRGNFPPRFSGLQFPNYSSELNVNALELDDSALYLCASSSGRVGTFQETQYFGPGTRLLVL.

This chain uses TRBV5-5 with TRBJ1-5, with a possible D match to TRBD1 (6 bases). The CDR3 loop spans 14 amino acids. Between the trimmed V and J ends, which lost 9 bases and 5 bases, there was a span of 18 bases. Germline CDR1 is SGHKS and CDR2 is YYEKEE (reference sequence). This CDR3 is CATSQGPADQPQHF. CDR3 in DNA: TGTGCCACATCTCAGGGGCCGGCGGATCAGCCCCAGCATTTT.

V and J are TRBV9 and TRBJ2-5; 9 positions agree with TRBD2. This CDR3 has 14 residues. The trim removed 4 bases at V and 5 bases at J, leaving 6 bases unmatched. Germline-derived CDR1 and CDR2 are SGDLS and YYNGEE. The DNA for the CDR3 is TGTGCCAGCAGCCCCGGCGGGGGGGGTGAGACCCAGTACTTC. Protein: CASSPGGGGETQYF.

The CDR3 loop is CASSDDGTGIEKLFF. CDR3 in DNA: TGTGCCAGCAGCGACGATGGGACAGGGATCGAAAAACTGTTTTTT. This rearrangement joins TRBV7-9 to TRBJ1-4; 9 nucleotides line up with TRBD1. V lost 5 bases to trimming and J lost 8 bases; unmatched junction nucleotides: 9. Germline CDR1 SEHNR, CDR2 FQNEAQ (reference sequence). The CDR3 has 15 residues. Full variable domain (remainder filled in from reference TRBV7-9 and TRBJ1-4): DTGVSQNPRHKITKRGQNVTFRCDPISEHNRLYWYRQTLGQGPEFLTYFQNEAQLEKSRLLSDRFSAERPKGSFSTLEIQRTEQGDSAMYLCASSDDGTGIEKLFFGSGTQLSVL.

The V and J genes are TRBV5-1 and TRBJ2-2; 9 positions agree with TRBD1. The CDR3 extends over 14 amino acids. Germline CDR1 and CDR2: SGHRS and YFSETQ. J was trimmed by 5 bases and V by 3 bases; bases with no gene match: 2. In nucleotides, the CDR3 is TGCGCCAGCAGCTCTGGGACAGGGACCGGGGAGCTGTTTTTT. Protein: CASSSGTGTGELFF. The complete variable domain, with remaining parts taken from reference TRBV5-1 and TRBJ2-2, reads KAGVTQTPRYLIKTRGQQVTLSCSPISGHRSVSWYQQTPGQGLQFLFEYFSETQRNKGNFPGRFSGRQFSNSRSEMNVSTLELGDSALYLCASSSGTGTGELFFGEGSRLTVL.

The J gene is TRBJ1-2, the V gene TRBV6-5, with no clear D. From germline, CDR1 is MNHEY and CDR2 SVGAGI. The CDR3 is made up of 11 amino acids. The V end lost 5 bases, the J end lost 10 bases, and 11 bases lay between the germline ends. DNA for the CDR3: TGTGCCAGCAGTGAACGAAGGGCCTACACCTTC. Translation gives CASSERRAYTF.

As DNA, the CDR3 is TGCAGCGTTCTTTGGGATAGCAATCAGCCCCAGCATTTT. Protein sequence: CSVLWDSNQPQHF. The V and J genes are TRBV29-1 and TRBJ1-5; D remains ambiguous. Germline V lookup: CDR1 SQVTM, CDR2 ANQGSEA. Trimming stripped 5 bases from V and 0 bases from J, with 8 bases between. CDR3 length: 13 residues.

The chain joins TRBV18 to TRBJ1-2; D is perhaps TRBD1 (6 bases). The CDR3 is made up of 13 amino acids. Germline V CDR1 and CDR2: KGHSH, LQKENI. Trimming cost V 2 bases and J 7 bases, with 11 bases left between them. CDR3 bases: TGTGCCAGCTCACCAAAACAGGGCCCTGGCTACACCTTC. Protein: CASSPKQGPGYTF.